This TCR beta chain comes out of a study of tumor T cells in aggressive B-cell lymphoma. This clone turned up a few times. TCRdb's table, derived via immunoSEQ multiplex PCR, lists solely in-frame clones and lacks some. The sample carries 9,500 to 13,000 clones, around 89% recorded once. The receptor was isolated from an adult with diffuse large B cell lymphoma. Material: tumor tissue.

The CDR3 is CASSPFSYEQYF. CDR3 bases: TGTGCCAGCAGCCCGTTTTCCTACGAGCAGTACTTC. V gene TRBV7-9 combines with J gene TRBJ2-7; no clear D gene. In germline, CDR1 is SEHNR, CDR2 FQNEAQ (reference sequence). The CDR3 runs 12 residues. Trimming removed 5 bases at V and 1 base at J, with 6 bases between.